The 28 T cell receptor beta chains reported below all come from one sample, sequenced in a study of T-cell memory formation after mild COVID-19. TCRdb independently ran MiXCR on the 5' RACE reads; one entry per CDR3 protein. Of almost 550,000 distinct CDR3 sequences listed, 20% are singletons. The sequenced material came from PBMCs or a T cell subset sorted from them (not recorded which). The receptors stem from an adult woman who had mild COVID-19 (a few samples of this study predate the infection). Cell type and time point are not known.

The chain uses TRBV7-8 and TRBJ2-7; D is uncertain. The CDR3 extends over 15 amino acids. Germline V CDR1 and CDR2: SGHVS, FQNEAQ. Trimming pared 6 bases from V and 3 bases from J, leaving 18 bases between. This chain's CDR3 is CASSKTVGLGYEQYF. In DNA, the CDR3 is TGTGCCAGCAGTAAAACGGTGGGGTTGGGCTACGAGCAGTACTTC.

This clonotype has a handful of counts. The chain joins TRBV4-2 to TRBJ1-3; no clear D. The V gene lost 0 bases and the J gene lost 1 base, with 7 bases spanning the gap. This CDR3 is 15 amino acids long. Germline-derived CDR1 and CDR2 are LGHNA and YNFKEQ. The CDR3, as DNA: TGTGCCAGCAGCCAAGAGGGCAGTTCTGGAAACACCATATATTTT. The encoded protein is CASSQEGSSGNTIYF.

The chain links TRBV5-6 to TRBJ2-1; TRBD1 is a possible D gene (5 bases). Germline CDR1 is SGHDT and CDR2 is YYEEEE. V dropped 4 bases and J dropped 2 bases, with 16 bases sitting between them. The CDR3 loop spans 16 amino acids. CDR3 amino acids: CASSRGAGWAYNEQFF. For the CDR3, the DNA is TGTGCCAGCAGCCGTGGGGCCGGATGGGCCTACAATGAGCAGTTCTTC.

The chain joins TRBV7-9 to TRBJ2-1; 10 nucleotides agree with TRBD1. Looked up from germline, CDR1 is SEHNR and CDR2 is FQNEAQ (reference sequence). J was trimmed by 1 base and V by 5 bases; bases with no gene match: 8. The CDR3 covers 17 residues. Here the CDR3 reads CASSPLPGQGSYNEQFF. The CDR3 DNA reads as TGTGCCAGCAGCCCCCTCCCGGGACAGGGGTCCTACAATGAGCAGTTCTTC.

This clonotype was recorded only once. The junction departs from the called germline gene at one end, perhaps through a read error. The chain employs TRBV11-2 and TRBJ1-1, with D unclear. The CDR3 runs 15 residues. The germline CDR1 and CDR2 sequences are SGHAT and FQNNGV. DNA for the CDR3: TGTGCCAGAAGCTTAGGTCCATTTCGCGACACTGAAGCTTTCTTT. Translating it yields CARSLGPFRDTEAFF.

This chain joins TRBV24-1 and TRBJ2-3; D is perhaps TRBD2 (6 bases). Trimming cost V 5 bases and J 0 bases, with 14 bases left between them. The CDR3 loop spans 16 amino acids. Germline values: CDR1 KGHDR, CDR2 SFDVKD. In nucleotides, the CDR3 is TGTGCCACCAGTGGTGGTAGCGGCCGCAGCACAGATACGCAGTATTTT. It is translated as CATSGGSGRSTDTQYF.

The V gene is TRBV2, the J gene TRBJ1-2, with unresolved D. CDR1 is SNHLY, CDR2 FYNNEI, per germline. Trimming removed 5 bases at V and 2 bases at J, with 9 bases between. The CDR3 sequence is 13 residues long. CDR3 loop: CASSKVLNYGYTF. The CDR3 DNA is TGTGCCAGCAGTAAGGTTCTAAACTATGGCTACACCTTC.

This chain uses TRBV4-3 with TRBJ1-2, with TRBD1 matching over 8 bases. Per the germline V gene, CDR1 is LGHNA and CDR2 is YSLEER. The CDR3 totals 18 residues. Trimming cost V 1 base and J 4 bases; bases outside gene matches: 14. This CDR3 reads CASSQAPNYGDRSYGYTF. CDR3 bases: TGCGCCAGCAGCCAAGCTCCCAACTACGGGGACAGGAGCTATGGCTACACCTTC.

This clonotype has more than one count but fewer than ten. The chain joins TRBV25-1 to TRBJ2-7; the D gene is possibly TRBD2 (6 bases). CDR1 MGHDK and CDR2 SYGVNS come from the germline V gene. This CDR3 has 15 amino acids. V was cut by 6 bases and J by 2 bases, with 17 bases left in between. The CDR3 spells CASSLKEGRTYEQYF. The CDR3 nucleotides read TGTGCCAGCAGCCTCAAGGAGGGGCGGACCTACGAGCAGTACTTC.

The CDR3 nucleotides are TGTGCCACCAGCAGACCAATCCCCGGGACAGGGGGCTTTAGCGGCACCTACAATGAGCAGTTCTTC. This gives the protein CATSRPIPGTGGFSGTYNEQFF. This sequence joins TRBV15 and TRBJ2-1, with TRBD1 identical over 12 bases. Looked up from germline, CDR1 is LNHNV and CDR2 is YYDKDF (reference sequence). This CDR3 is built from 22 residues. Trimming at V came to 2 bases and at J to 2 bases, leaving 19 bases not matched to a gene. Filled out from reference TRBV15 and TRBJ2-1, the complete variable domain reads DAMVIQNPRYQVTQFGKPVTLSCSQTLNHNVMYWYQQKSSQAPKLLFHYYDKDFNNEADTPDNFQSRRPNTSFCFLDIRSPGLGDTAMYLCATSRPIPGTGGFSGTYNEQFFGPGTRLTVL.

This clonotype occurred a few times. The V call is TRBV7-6, the J call TRBJ1-5; D is ambiguous. Germline V gene lookup returns CDR1 SGHVS and CDR2 FNYEAQ. The CDR3 contains 13 residues. Deletions cut 4 bases from V and 0 bases from J, with 4 bases between. The CDR3 nucleotides are TGTGCCAGCAGCTCGCATAGCAATCAGCCCCAGCATTTT. Amino acids: CASSSHSNQPQHF.

This clonotype turned up a few times. The CDR3 nucleotides are TGTGCCACCAGCAGAGATTTCGACCGGACTAGCGGCTCCTACGAGCAGTACTTC. The encoded protein is CATSRDFDRTSGSYEQYF. The V and J genes are TRBV15 and TRBJ2-7; 10 bases map to TRBD2. Looked up from germline, CDR1 is LNHNV and CDR2 is YYDKDF (reference sequence). Trimming cost V 0 bases and J 0 bases; bases outside gene matches: 8. The CDR3 totals 18 residues.

The genes are TRBV19 and TRBJ1-1; D is undetermined. Germline CDR1 is LNHDA and CDR2 is SQIVND (reference sequence). The CDR3 is 13 residues long. V lost 10 bases and J lost 4, with 16 bases in between. DNA of the CDR3: TGTGCCACCCTCGGGTCCGCGGGCACTGAAGCTTTCTTT. It translates to CATLGSAGTEAFF.

This clonotype was seen a handful of times. The chain joins TRBV12-3 or TRBV12-4 to TRBJ1-3, with TRBD1 identical over 7 bases. The CDR3 spans 17 residues. The J segment lost 0 bases and the V segment lost 2 bases, leaving 7 bases of the junction unmatched. The CDR3 nucleotides read TGTGCCAGCAGTTTATTTTTGGGACAGAGCTCTGGAAACACCATATATTTT. Protein sequence: CASSLFLGQSSGNTIYF.

This clonotype was observed a few times. This sequence joins TRBV7-9 and TRBJ2-1; 9 bases map to TRBD2. J gave up 7 bases and V 5 bases, and 12 bases lay outside the gene matches. There are 16 residues in the CDR3. Germline CDR1 is SEHNR and CDR2 is FQNEAQ (reference sequence). The CDR3 coding sequence is TGTGCCAGCAGCCCTTTCCGCGGGGGGGCCGTTAATGAGCAGTTCTTC. Translation: CASSPFRGGAVNEQFF.

This clonotype was picked up a small number of times. This chain joins TRBV4-3 and TRBJ2-7; TRBD1 is a possible D gene (6 bases). V shed 5 bases and J shed 3 bases, with 17 bases lying between them. The CDR3 runs to 15 residues. Germline V lookup: CDR1 LGHNA, CDR2 YSLEER. The chain's CDR3 is CASSEVQGPIYEQYF. The DNA for the CDR3 is TGCGCCAGCAGCGAAGTGCAGGGGCCAATCTACGAGCAGTACTTC.

The chain joins TRBV30 to TRBJ2-6, with 8 bases aligning to TRBD2. V was pared by 4 bases and J by 4 bases, with 0 bases of the junction left unmatched. The germline gives CDR1 GTSNPN, CDR2 SVGIG (reference sequence). The CDR3 runs to 13 residues. The DNA of the CDR3 is TGTGCCTGGACTAGCGGGGGGGCCAACGTCCTGACTTTC. Its translation is CAWTSGGANVLTF.

This clonotype occurred a few times. The J gene is TRBJ2-7, the V gene TRBV7-3; TRBD2 might be the D (7 bases). V dropped 2 bases and J dropped 2 bases, with 16 bases sitting between them. CDR1 SGHTA and CDR2 FQGTGA come from the germline V gene. CDR3 length equals 16 residues. The CDR3 here is CASSLVGGRDTYEQYF. The CDR3 nucleotides are TGTGCCAGCAGCTTAGTAGGTGGGAGGGACACCTACGAGCAGTACTTC.

The chain couples TRBV24-1 to TRBJ2-2, with D possibly being TRBD2 (8 bases). Between the trimmed V and J ends, which lost 1 base and 5 bases, there was a span of 16 bases. Germline V lookup: CDR1 KGHDR, CDR2 SFDVKD. This CDR3 contains 17 residues. CDR3 region: CATSDFGSGDRTGELFF. The CDR3 nucleotides read TGTGCCACCAGTGATTTTGGTAGCGGGGACAGAACCGGGGAGCTGTTTTTT.

The rearrangement links TRBV3-1 to TRBJ2-5; a weak D match, TRBD1 (6 bases). The length of the CDR3 is 15 residues. Germline-derived CDR1 and CDR2 are LGHDT and YNNKEL (reference sequence). Trimming cost V 3 bases and J 5 bases, with 16 bases left between them. The CDR3 is CASSHQEQGSETQYF. CDR3 coding DNA: TGTGCCAGCAGCCATCAGGAACAGGGTAGTGAGACCCAGTACTTC.

The chain combines TRBV3-1 with TRBJ2-3; 12 bases fit TRBD2. V shed 0 bases and J 5 bases; nucleotides not matched to a gene: 21. Germline V gives CDR1 LGHDT, CDR2 YNNKEL (reference sequence). The CDR3 has 22 amino acids. The CDR3 DNA follows: TGTGCCAGCAGCCAAGAAAGGACCATACTGACTGGGCTAGCGGGGGGGCAAGATACGCAGTATTTT. Translation gives CASSQERTILTGLAGGQDTQYF.

The chain employs TRBV12-3 or TRBV12-4 and TRBJ1-5; D might be TRBD1 (6 bases). The CDR3 extends over 13 amino acids. Deletions cut 6 bases from V and 6 bases from J, with 12 bases between. In nucleotides, the CDR3 is TGTGCCAGCAGCGAGACAGGCGGTCAGCCCCAGCATTTT. It is translated as CASSETGGQPQHF.

This clonotype came up a few times. The genes are TRBV4-2 and TRBJ2-5, with 10 bases fitting TRBD1. The CDR3 has 15 amino acids. Germline values: CDR1 LGHNA, CDR2 YNFKEQ. J lost 6 bases, V lost 4 bases, and 8 bases had no gene match. CDR3 region: CASSRTGGVEKTQYF. The CDR3 DNA reads TGTGCCAGCAGCCGGACAGGGGGGGTAGAGAAGACCCAGTACTTC.

V and J are TRBV12-3 or TRBV12-4 and TRBJ2-7, with TRBD2 identical over 9 bases. The CDR3 is made up of 16 amino acids. V trimming: 5 bases; J trimming: 6 bases; junction bases outside the gene matches: 14. The CDR3 region is CASSLSGSRYLREQYF. CDR3 bases: TGTGCCAGCAGTCTTAGCGGGAGTCGGTATCTTCGCGAGCAGTACTTC.

This clonotype was counted a few times. The chain is built from TRBV4-1 and TRBJ1-2; 8 bases match TRBD1. There are 16 residues in the CDR3. V dropped 5 bases and J dropped 7; count of bases not matched to a gene: 15. Germline CDR1 and CDR2: MGHRA and YSYEKL. CDR3: CASSEAGIKTGAGYTF. In nucleotides, the CDR3 is TGCGCCAGCAGCGAAGCCGGAATAAAGACAGGGGCTGGCTACACCTTC.

V usage is TRBV12-3 or TRBV12-4 and J usage is TRBJ2-7; 10 nucleotides agree with TRBD1. V shed 6 bases and J 1 base; nucleotides not matched to a gene: 9. The CDR3 extends over 16 amino acids. The CDR3 spells CASSYRQGAGSYEQYF. The DNA for the CDR3 is TGTGCCAGCAGCTACCGACAGGGGGCAGGGTCCTACGAGCAGTACTTC.

This sequence joins TRBV6-1 and TRBJ2-5; 9 bases are shared with TRBD1. Trimming took 8 bases from V and 5 from J; bases not matched to a gene: 12. Per the germline V gene, CDR1 is MNHNS and CDR2 is SASEGT. The CDR3 totals 15 residues. Here the CDR3 DNA reads TGTGCCAGCGGGCAACATCCACAGGGGGCTGAGACCCAGTACTTC. As protein: CASGQHPQGAETQYF.

The genes are TRBV20-1 and TRBJ2-2, with 11 bases fitting TRBD2. The germline gives CDR1 DFQATT, CDR2 SNEGSKA (reference sequence). V trimming: 5 bases; J trimming: 4 bases; junction bases outside the gene matches: 3. The CDR3 is made up of 14 amino acids. The CDR3 DNA follows: TGCAGTGCTGGGACTAGCGGTTCCACCGGGGAGCTGTTTTTT. Residues: CSAGTSGSTGELFF.